The entry that follows covers one T cell receptor (beta chain) sequence. CDR1 and CDR2 from the germline V gene are MGHRA and YSYEKL. The CDR3 runs to 14 residues. V was trimmed by 3 bases and J by 5 bases, leaving 13 bases between them. This entry comes from a study of identical twins. Each CDR3 protein gets one entry after TCRdb re-called the 5' RACE reads with MiXCR. The sample lists about 890,000 distinct CDR3 sequences, roughly an eighth occurring once. This sample also belongs to another study, concerning yellow fever vaccine responses in identical twins.

The specimen sequenced was PBMCs. This chain joins TRBV4-1 and TRBJ2-5, with D perhaps TRBD1 (6 bases). This clonotype was obtained from a young woman in good health. CDR3 coding DNA: TGCGCCAGCAGCCACCCCTACAGGGTGGAGACCCAGTACTTC. Encoded protein: CASSHPYRVETQYF.